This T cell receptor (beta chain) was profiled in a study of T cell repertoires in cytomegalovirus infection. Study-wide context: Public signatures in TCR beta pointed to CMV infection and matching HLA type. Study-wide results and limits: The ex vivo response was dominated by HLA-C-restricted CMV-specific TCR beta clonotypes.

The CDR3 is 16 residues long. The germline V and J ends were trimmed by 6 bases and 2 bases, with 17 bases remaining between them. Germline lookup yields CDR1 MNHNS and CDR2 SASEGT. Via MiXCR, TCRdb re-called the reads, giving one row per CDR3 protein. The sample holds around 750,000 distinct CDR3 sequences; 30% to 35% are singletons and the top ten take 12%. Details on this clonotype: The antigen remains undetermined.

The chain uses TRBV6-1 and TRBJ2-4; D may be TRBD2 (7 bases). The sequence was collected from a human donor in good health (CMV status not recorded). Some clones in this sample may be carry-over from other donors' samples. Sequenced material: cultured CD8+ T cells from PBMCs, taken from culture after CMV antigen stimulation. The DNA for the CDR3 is TGTGCCAGCAGGGGGGGGGCGGATGTAACCAAAAACATTCAGTACTTC. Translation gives CASRGGADVTKNIQYF.